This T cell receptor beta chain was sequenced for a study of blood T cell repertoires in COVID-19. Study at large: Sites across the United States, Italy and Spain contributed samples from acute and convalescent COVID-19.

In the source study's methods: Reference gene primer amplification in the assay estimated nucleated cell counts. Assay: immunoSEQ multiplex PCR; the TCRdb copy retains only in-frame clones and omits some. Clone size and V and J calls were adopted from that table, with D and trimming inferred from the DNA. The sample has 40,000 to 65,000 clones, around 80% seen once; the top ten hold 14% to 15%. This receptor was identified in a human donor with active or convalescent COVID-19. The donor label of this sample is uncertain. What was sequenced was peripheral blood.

The DNA of the CDR3 is TGCGCCAGCAGCAAGATACCCGGCTCTGGAAACACCATATATTTT. Encoded protein: CASSKIPGSGNTIYF. This sequence joins TRBV5-1 and TRBJ1-3, with no clear D. CDR1 SGHRS and CDR2 YFSETQ come from the germline V gene. CDR3 length: 15 amino acids. Trimming removed 4 bases at V and 0 bases at J, with 11 bases between.